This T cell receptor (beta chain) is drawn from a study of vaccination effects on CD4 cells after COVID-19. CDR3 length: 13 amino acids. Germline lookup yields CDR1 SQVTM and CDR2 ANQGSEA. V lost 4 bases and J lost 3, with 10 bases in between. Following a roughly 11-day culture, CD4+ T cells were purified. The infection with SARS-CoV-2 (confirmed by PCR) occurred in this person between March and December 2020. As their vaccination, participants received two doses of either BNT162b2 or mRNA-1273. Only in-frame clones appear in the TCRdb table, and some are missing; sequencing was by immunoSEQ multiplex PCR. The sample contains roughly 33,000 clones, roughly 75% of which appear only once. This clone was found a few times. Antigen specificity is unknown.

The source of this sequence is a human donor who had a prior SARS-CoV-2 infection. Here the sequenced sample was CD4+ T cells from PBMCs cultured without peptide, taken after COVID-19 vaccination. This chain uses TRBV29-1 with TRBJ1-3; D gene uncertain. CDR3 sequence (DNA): TGCAGCGTTGTTGGGCATTTTGGAAACACCATATATTTT. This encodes CSVVGHFGNTIYF.